A single sample gave rise to the 7 T cell receptor beta chains below, sequenced in a study of Graves' ophthalmopathy and Graves' hyperthyroidism. The sequenced template was RNA, covering the TCR beta CDR3 region. First-round RT-PCR used HTBI primers; second-round multiplex PCR followed. A single record per CDR3 protein comes from TCRdb applying MiXCR to the multiplex PCR reads. Among hundreds of thousands of distinct CDR3 sequences listed, 20% to 25% were seen once. The specimen sequenced was peripheral blood. The source of these receptors is a woman under 30 with stable Graves' hyperthyroidism. Some clones in this sample may be carry-over from other donors' samples.

This clonotype was found once. Here the CDR3 reads CAWSVLGYGYTF. In DNA form, the CDR3 reads TGTGCCTGGAGTGTACTTGGCTATGGCTACACCTTC. The chain links TRBV30 to TRBJ1-2; D gene ambiguous. The CDR3 contains 12 residues. V lost 0 bases and J lost 4, with 6 bases in between. Germline loops: CDR1 GTSNPN, CDR2 SVGIG (reference sequence).

A note on this clonotype: This may come from a read error, since a much larger clone is one base off. V usage is TRBV29-1 and J usage is TRBJ1-1; D might be TRBD1 (6 bases). The V gene's germline CDR1 is SQVTM and CDR2 ANQGSEA. The CDR3 loop spans 12 amino acids. CDR3 amino acids: CSASGQNTEACF. CDR3 DNA sequence: TGCAGCGCCTCAGGACAGAACACTGAAGCTTGCTTT.

The chain combines TRBV24-1 with TRBJ1-5; unclear D gene. V lost 1 base, J lost 5 bases, and 8 bases lay in between. From germline, CDR1 is KGHDR and CDR2 SFDVKD. The CDR3 contains 14 residues. The CDR3 reads CATSDFRVDQPQHF. The CDR3 DNA sequence: TGTGCCACCAGTGATTTTAGGGTGGATCAGCCCCAGCATTTT.

In this sample, this clonotype turned up many times. This chain connects TRBV12-3 or TRBV12-4 to TRBJ1-1, with D possibly TRBD1 on 5 matching bases. The CDR3 is 14 residues long. Trimming shortened V by 5 bases and J by 1 base, and 11 bases separated the two germline ends. The CDR3 sequence: CASSLGPKNTEAFF. The CDR3 coding sequence is TGTGCCAGCAGTCTGGGACCTAAGAACACTGAAGCTTTCTTT.

This clonotype has ten or more counts. The chain joins TRBV5-1 to TRBJ1-1; D perhaps matches TRBD1 (5 bases). The CDR3 has 14 residues. The V end was cut by 4 bases, the J end by 4 bases, with 14 bases between. Germline V gives CDR1 SGHRS, CDR2 YFSETQ. CDR3 amino acids: CASSGGVRATEAFF. The DNA of the CDR3 is TGCGCCAGCAGCGGCGGGGTCAGGGCCACTGAAGCTTTCTTT. Drawing the rest from reference TRBV5-1 and TRBJ1-1, the complete variable domain is KAGVTQTPRYLIKTRGQQVTLSCSPISGHRSVSWYQQTPGQGLQFLFEYFSETQRNKGNFPGRFSGRQFSNSRSEMNVSTLELGDSALYLCASSGGVRATEAFFGQGTRLTVV.

This clonotype was seen ten or more times. The chain employs TRBV6-1 and TRBJ1-3; no firm D call. The CDR3 is made up of 15 amino acids. The ends were cut back, 8 bases at V and 5 bases at J, with 19 bases in the middle. The V gene's germline CDR1 is MNHNS and CDR2 SASEGT. CDR3 protein: CASSLLVAERNTIYF. The CDR3 nucleotides are TGTGCCAGCTCCCTTTTGGTCGCGGAAAGAAACACCATATATTTT.

This clonotype was seen ten or more times. The chain is built from TRBV6-5 and TRBJ2-5; no clear D gene. The CDR3 spans 17 residues. Germline loops: CDR1 MNHEY, CDR2 SVGAGI. V was clipped by 3 bases and J by 2 bases, with 19 bases between them. The CDR3 region has the DNA TGTGCCAGCAGTTATCTGAGTCGACGTCCCGGACAAGAGACCCAGTACTTC. This sequence encodes CASSYLSRRPGQETQYF.